This entry concerns a single TCR beta chain. The data belong to a study of CD8+ T cells in alopecia areata. CDR3 length equals 15 residues. V gave up 2 bases and J gave up 4 bases; unmatched junction bases: 7. Germline lookup yields CDR1 GTSNPN and CDR2 SVGIG (reference sequence). Reverse transcribed after extraction, RNA yielded cDNA as the sequencing template. The repertoire was sequenced with immunoSEQ multiplex PCR; TCRdb's copy has only in-frame clones and lacks some. The sample records about 120,000 clones, roughly 50% being singletons. The chain recombines TRBV30 with TRBJ2-3; 9 bases fit TRBD1. This TCR was sampled from a human donor with alopecia areata. The source material was CD8+ T cells sorted from blood, sampled at week 0. The CDR3 loop reads CAWSWGQGIPDTQYF. The CDR3 nucleotides read TGTGCCTGGAGTTGGGGACAGGGTATCCCAGATACGCAGTATTTT.